These T cell receptor beta chains were read from a single sample in a study of cytomegalovirus exposure and HLA in healthy donors. TCRdb's copy holds only in-frame clones and misses some; the assay was immunoSEQ multiplex PCR. The sample has 150,000 to 200,000 clones, around 78% seen once. Sequenced: PBMCs. Source of these receptors: a man aged 35 to 55 in good health and CMV-seronegative. CDR3s include the opening cysteine and the closing phenylalanine or tryptophan. The D gene is left open where the match is weak. Only part of the rows carry a size: once, few, many, or a class if the clone is expanded.

V gene: TRBV30
J gene: TRBJ2-7
clone size: .
D gene: .
CDR3 DNA: TGTGCCTGGAGTAGCCTCGGGGAGCAGTACTTC
CDR3 protein: CAWSSLGEQYF

V gene: TRBV5-4
J gene: TRBJ2-1
clone size: .
D gene: TRBD2
CDR3 DNA: TGTGCCAGCAGCTACGCTAGCGGGATTTACAATGAGCAGTTCTTC
CDR3 protein: CASSYASGIYNEQFF

V gene: TRBV27
J gene: TRBJ1-2
clone size: once
D gene: .
CDR3 DNA: TGTGCCAGCAGTTTGGGAAGGGGGTCTAACTATGGCTACACCTTC
CDR3 protein: CASSLGRGSNYGYTF

V gene: TRBV29-1
J gene: TRBJ2-1
clone size: once
D gene: TRBD2
CDR3 DNA: TGCAGCGGATGTGAGCGGGAGTACAATGAGCAGTTCTTC
CDR3 protein: CSGCEREYNEQFF

V gene: TRBV7-8
J gene: TRBJ1-1
clone size: .
D gene: .
CDR3 DNA: TGTGCCAGCAGCCCCCGTCGGGGGGGAGGTAACACTGGGGCTTTCTTT
CDR3 protein: CASSPRRGGGNTGAFF

V gene: TRBV27
J gene: TRBJ1-5
clone size: .
D gene: .
CDR3 DNA: TGTGCCAGCAGTTTATCCCTCGACACAAGTCAGCCCCAGCATTTT
CDR3 protein: CASSLSLDTSQPQHF

V gene: TRBV27
J gene: TRBJ1-1
clone size: .
D gene: .
CDR3 DNA: TGTGCCAGCAGTTTATCGAGTACAGGGAACACTGAAGCTTTCTTT
CDR3 protein: CASSLSSTGNTEAFF

V gene: TRBV9
J gene: TRBJ2-1
clone size: .
D gene: TRBD2
CDR3 DNA: TGTGCCAGCAGCGTAGGCCCACTAGCGGGAGGTATGACCTACAATGAGCAGTTCTTC
CDR3 protein: CASSVGPLAGGMTYNEQFF

V gene: TRBV4-2
J gene: TRBJ2-3
clone size: .
D gene: TRBD2
CDR3 DNA: TGTGCCAGCAGCCAATCCCGAACTAGCGGGTATAACACAGATACGCAGTATTTT
CDR3 protein: CASSQSRTSGYNTDTQYF

V gene: TRBV2
J gene: TRBJ1-1
clone size: .
D gene: TRBD1
CDR3 DNA: TGTGCCAGCAGAGGACAGGGGGGGTACACTGAAGCTTTCTTT
CDR3 protein: CASRGQGGYTEAFF

V gene: TRBV4-1
J gene: TRBJ2-3
clone size: .
D gene: .
CDR3 DNA: TGCGCCAGCAGCCAAGCCCTCTCTCCCGCTACCAGCACAGATACGCAGTATTTT
CDR3 protein: CASSQALSPATSTDTQYF

V gene: TRBV25-1
J gene: TRBJ2-1
clone size: .
D gene: TRBD2
CDR3 DNA: TGTGCCAGCAGTAGGGCGGGGGATATCTACAATGAGCAGTTCTTC
CDR3 protein: CASSRAGDIYNEQFF

V gene: TRBV2
J gene: TRBJ1-1
clone size: .
D gene: .
CDR3 DNA: TGTGCCAGCAGTGAAGAACAGGTAAACGGGGCTTTCTTT
CDR3 protein: CASSEEQVNGAFF

V gene: TRBV19
J gene: TRBJ1-2
clone size: .
D gene: TRBD1
CDR3 DNA: TGTGCCAGTAGGACTACTACAGGGGGCGGCTATGGCTACACCTTC
CDR3 protein: CASRTTTGGGYGYTF

V gene: TRBV5-1
J gene: TRBJ2-2
clone size: .
D gene: TRBD1
CDR3 DNA: TGCGCCAGCAGCTTAGGACAGGGGGCCGGGGAGCTGTTTTTT
CDR3 protein: CASSLGQGAGELFF

V gene: TRBV27
J gene: TRBJ1-5
clone size: .
D gene: TRBD1
CDR3 DNA: TGTGCCAGCAGACAGGACAGGGGGTTAAATCAGCCCCAGCATTTT
CDR3 protein: CASRQDRGLNQPQHF

V gene: TRBV29-1
J gene: TRBJ2-2
clone size: .
D gene: TRBD2
CDR3 DNA: TGCAGCGCCCGGGGGGGCGCGGAAAAACGCACCGGGGAGCTGTTTTTT
CDR3 protein: CSARGGAEKRTGELFF

V gene: TRBV5-4
J gene: TRBJ2-1
clone size: few
D gene: TRBD2
CDR3 DNA: TGTGCCAGCAGCTTGTCGAGCGGGAGGGGCAACAATGAGCAGTTCTTC
CDR3 protein: CASSLSSGRGNNEQFF

V gene: TRBV2
J gene: TRBJ1-6
clone size: .
D gene: .
CDR3 DNA: TGTGCCAGCAGGGGGCAGGCCACGTCCTATAATTCACCCCTCCACTTT
CDR3 protein: CASRGQATSYNSPLHF

V gene: TRBV2
J gene: TRBJ1-1
clone size: .
D gene: TRBD1
CDR3 DNA: TGTGCCAGCAGTGAAGGGGGACAGCACCTTGCAGCTTTCTTT
CDR3 protein: CASSEGGQHLAAFF

V gene: TRBV27
J gene: TRBJ1-4
clone size: .
D gene: .
CDR3 DNA: TGTGCCAGCAGTTTACGAAACAAAAAGGAAAAACTGTTTTTT
CDR3 protein: CASSLRNKKEKLFF

V gene: TRBV11-2
J gene: TRBJ1-3
clone size: .
D gene: TRBD1
CDR3 DNA: TGTGCCAGCAGCTCATTACAGGGGGCTGGAAACACCATATATTTT
CDR3 protein: CASSSLQGAGNTIYF

V gene: TRBV9
J gene: TRBJ1-1
clone size: few
D gene: .
CDR3 DNA: TGTGCCAGCAGCCCTCACAGGGACACTGAAGCTTTCTTT
CDR3 protein: CASSPHRDTEAFF

V gene: TRBV10-3
J gene: TRBJ2-7
clone size: once
D gene: TRBD2
CDR3 DNA: TGTGCCATCAGTCTAGCGGGAGAATACGAGCAGTACTTC
CDR3 protein: CAISLAGEYEQYF

V gene: TRBV2
J gene: TRBJ2-5
clone size: .
D gene: .
CDR3 DNA: TGTGCCAGCACCCCGGAGCGGATCCAAGAGACCCAGTACTTC
CDR3 protein: CASTPERIQETQYF

V gene: TRBV6-1
J gene: TRBJ2-6
clone size: .
D gene: .
CDR3 DNA: TGTGCCAGCAGTGTATTCTCTGGGGCCAACGTCCTGACTTTC
CDR3 protein: CASSVFSGANVLTF

V gene: TRBV30
J gene: TRBJ1-4
clone size: .
D gene: .
CDR3 DNA: TGTGCCTGGAGGGGAGACACCTTAATGAAAAAACTGTTTTTT
CDR3 protein: CAWRGDTLMKKLFF

V gene: TRBV4-1
J gene: TRBJ2-7
clone size: once
D gene: TRBD1
CDR3 DNA: TGCGCCAGCAGCCAATACCAGGGGGCCTACGAGCAGTACTTC
CDR3 protein: CASSQYQGAYEQYF

V gene: TRBV11-2
J gene: TRBJ1-3
clone size: .
D gene: TRBD1
CDR3 DNA: TGTGCCAGCAGTTTCCGGGACAGTTACTCTGGAAACACCATATATTTT
CDR3 protein: CASSFRDSYSGNTIYF

V gene: TRBV6-1
J gene: TRBJ2-2
clone size: .
D gene: .
CDR3 DNA: TGTGCCAGCAGTGAATTTATCACCGGGGAGCTGTTTTTT
CDR3 protein: CASSEFITGELFF

V gene: TRBV7-8
J gene: TRBJ2-1
clone size: .
D gene: .
CDR3 DNA: TGTGCCAGCAGCTTAGGGGGACTTAGCTACAATGAGCAGTTCTTC
CDR3 protein: CASSLGGLSYNEQFF

V gene: TRBV5-1
J gene: TRBJ2-3
clone size: .
D gene: .
CDR3 DNA: TGCGCCAGCAGCTTGGCCGTGACTTCTACCCGCTGGCGACCTAGCACAGATACGCAGTATTTT
CDR3 protein: CASSLAVTSTRWRPSTDTQYF

V gene: TRBV28
J gene: TRBJ1-4
clone size: .
D gene: .
CDR3 DNA: TGTGCCAGCAGTATAGCCGGGGGAGAAAAACTGTTTTTT
CDR3 protein: CASSIAGGEKLFF

V gene: TRBV18
J gene: TRBJ1-2
clone size: .
D gene: TRBD1
CDR3 DNA: TGTGCCAGCTCACGTGACAGGGACGGCTACACCTTC
CDR3 protein: CASSRDRDGYTF

V gene: TRBV9
J gene: TRBJ2-7
clone size: .
D gene: TRBD1
CDR3 DNA: TGTGCCAGCAGCCTGACAGGGAACTCGCGCGAGCAGTACTTC
CDR3 protein: CASSLTGNSREQYF

V gene: TRBV9
J gene: TRBJ2-4
clone size: .
D gene: TRBD2
CDR3 DNA: TGTGCCAGCAGCGCCGGGACTAGCGGGAGTAGAGCCAAAAACATTCAGTACTTC
CDR3 protein: CASSAGTSGSRAKNIQYF

V gene: TRBV28
J gene: TRBJ1-2
clone size: .
D gene: .
CDR3 DNA: TGTGCCAGCAGTTTCTCAGGGGGCTACACCTTC
CDR3 protein: CASSFSGGYTF

V gene: TRBV29-1
J gene: TRBJ2-1
clone size: .
D gene: TRBD2
CDR3 DNA: TGCAGCGCCCCTGGGGAGGGGTCCTACAATGAGCAGTTCTTC
CDR3 protein: CSAPGEGSYNEQFF

V gene: TRBV11-2
J gene: TRBJ2-7
clone size: .
D gene: TRBD1
CDR3 DNA: TGTGCCAGCAGCTCAAGACAGGGACAATACTTC
CDR3 protein: CASSSRQGQYF

V gene: TRBV5-6
J gene: TRBJ1-3
clone size: few
D gene: .
CDR3 DNA: TGTGCCAGCAGCGTCAAACAGGGCGCCGGAAACACCATATATTTT
CDR3 protein: CASSVKQGAGNTIYF

V gene: TRBV30
J gene: TRBJ2-5
clone size: few
D gene: .
CDR3 DNA: TGTGCGTGGAGCGGACTCGCAAAAGAGACCCAGTACTTC
CDR3 protein: CAWSGLAKETQYF

V gene: TRBV27
J gene: TRBJ1-5
clone size: .
D gene: TRBD1
CDR3 DNA: TGTGCCAGCAGTTTATTTACAGGGGCGCAGCCCCAGCATTTT
CDR3 protein: CASSLFTGAQPQHF

V gene: TRBV4-1
J gene: TRBJ2-1
clone size: .
D gene: TRBD1
CDR3 DNA: TGCGCCAGCAGCGAGGCCCCGACAGGGGGCATACAGAATGAGCAGTTCTTC
CDR3 protein: CASSEAPTGGIQNEQFF

V gene: TRBV29-1
J gene: TRBJ2-1
clone size: few
D gene: TRBD2
CDR3 DNA: TGCAGCACCGGAATTAGCGGGAGTGATGTGAATGAGCAGTTCTTC
CDR3 protein: CSTGISGSDVNEQFF

V gene: TRBV18
J gene: TRBJ2-2
clone size: .
D gene: .
CDR3 DNA: TGTGCCAGCTCACCACCTCCGGGGGTTACCGGGGAGCTGTTTTTT
CDR3 protein: CASSPPPGVTGELFF

V gene: TRBV2
J gene: TRBJ1-2
clone size: few
D gene: .
CDR3 DNA: TGTGCCAGCAGTGAATACCCAGAGGCCGGAGCTAACTTC
CDR3 protein: CASSEYPEAGANF

V gene: TRBV27
J gene: TRBJ2-2
clone size: .
D gene: .
CDR3 DNA: TGTGCCAGCAGCCCAGGGCTGAACACCGGGGAGCTGTTTTTT
CDR3 protein: CASSPGLNTGELFF

V gene: TRBV19
J gene: TRBJ2-1
clone size: .
D gene: .
CDR3 DNA: TGTGCCAGTAGTATATCTGACACCTACAATGAGCAGTTCTTC
CDR3 protein: CASSISDTYNEQFF

V gene: TRBV7-6
J gene: TRBJ2-1
clone size: once
D gene: .
CDR3 DNA: TGTGCCAGCAGCTCCAATCAGGATGAGCAGTTCTTC
CDR3 protein: CASSSNQDEQFF

V gene: TRBV11-2
J gene: TRBJ2-1
clone size: once
D gene: TRBD2
CDR3 DNA: TGTGCCAGCAGCTTAGTATTCGGGCGGGAGTCGGGGAATGAGCAGTTCTTC
CDR3 protein: CASSLVFGRESGNEQFF

V gene: TRBV19
J gene: TRBJ1-5
clone size: .
D gene: .
CDR3 DNA: TGTGCCAGTTCGACCAGGGGTAATCAGCCCCAGCATTTT
CDR3 protein: CASSTRGNQPQHF

V gene: TRBV28
J gene: TRBJ1-5
clone size: .
D gene: TRBD1
CDR3 DNA: TGTGCCAGCAATTTACCAGGGGGCAATGACAAGCCCCAGCATTTT
CDR3 protein: CASNLPGGNDKPQHF

V gene: TRBV5-4
J gene: TRBJ2-2
clone size: .
D gene: .
CDR3 DNA: TGTGCCGGCAGGAGCCAGGGCTCAACTGGGGACACCGGGGAGCTGTTTTTT
CDR3 protein: CAGRSQGSTGDTGELFF

V gene: TRBV19
J gene: TRBJ1-5
clone size: .
D gene: .
CDR3 DNA: TGTGCCAGTAGTATAGTGGGCGGGGGAGTGGGCAATCAGCCCCAGCATTTT
CDR3 protein: CASSIVGGGVGNQPQHF